This is a list of T cell receptor beta chains from one sample in a study of blood T cell repertoires in COVID-19. Data came from immunoSEQ multiplex PCR; TCRdb stores just in-frame clones and leaves some out. The sample yields roughly 160,000 clones, about 74% seen once. The sequencing sample was made of peripheral blood. All receptors come from a woman older than 75 with acute or convalescent COVID-19. Both conserved end residues are part of each CDR3. D genes are given only for firm matches.

V	J	D	CDR3
TRBV27	TRBJ1-6	TRBD1	CASSLTGRLGSPLHF
TRBV7-9	TRBJ2-1	TRBD2	CASTGTSGTPPEQFF
TRBV10-2	TRBJ2-7	TRBD1	CASSGGQGGSSYEQYF
TRBV24-1	TRBJ2-2	-	CATSADVRVTGELFF
TRBV12-3/TRBV12-4	TRBJ1-2	TRBD1	CASSSTGVYGYTF
TRBV2	TRBJ2-2	-	CASRAATNTGELFF
TRBV9	TRBJ2-5	TRBD2	CASSAGLAARFQETQYF
TRBV11-3	TRBJ2-1	-	CASSLVRDNEQFF
TRBV7-7	TRBJ1-4	-	CASSLSWQGNEKLFF
TRBV18	TRBJ2-3	-	CASSPGLASTDTQYF
TRBV11-2	TRBJ2-4	TRBD1	CASSTIQGARGIQYF
TRBV13	TRBJ1-3	-	CASSLSSSGNTIYF
TRBV5-1	TRBJ2-7	TRBD1	CASSSRQGDEQYF
TRBV24-1	TRBJ1-5	-	CATSDRRGQPQHF
TRBV19	TRBJ2-7	TRBD1	CASTGGQGAYEQYF
TRBV28	TRBJ2-5	-	CASSPGGRRAQETQYF
TRBV15	TRBJ1-6	-	CATSSREKNSPLHF
TRBV27	TRBJ1-6	-	CASRWGGGGLNSPLHF
TRBV24-1	TRBJ1-2	-	CATSGSDRGYTF
TRBV28	TRBJ2-1	-	CASSFRNEQFF
TRBV28	TRBJ2-7	TRBD2	CASSFQTLAIGRAYEQYF
TRBV3-1/TRBV3-2	TRBJ2-7	-	CASSPTRTTREQYF
TRBV28	TRBJ2-1	-	CASSDNNEQFF
TRBV30	TRBJ2-7	-	CAWTPRQVLFDEQYF
TRBV7-2	TRBJ2-3	TRBD2	CASPFWGLAGVRVADTQYF
TRBV30	TRBJ1-2	TRBD1	CAWSVQGGLGYTF
TRBV6-4	TRBJ2-3	TRBD2	CASSLSSGSGGGSTDTQYF
TRBV4-2	TRBJ2-5	-	CASSQGALGYSNQETQYF
TRBV30	TRBJ2-5	TRBD2	CAWTLSFASGGTQYF
TRBV7-3	TRBJ2-5	TRBD1	CASSPEGTGNQETQYF
TRBV19	TRBJ2-1	TRBD2	CASSIGLAVNEQFF